These 6 T cell receptor beta chains were sequenced from one sample in a study of spatial heterogeneity in lung cancer. Study-wide results and caveats: Expanded intratumoral alpha and beta TCR counts tracked tumor mutation counts.

Stated time point: sample taken at primary tumor resection. Their antigens remain unidentified. TCRdb re-analysed the 5' RACE reads in MiXCR, keeping a single row per CDR3 protein. The table records around 10,000 distinct CDR3 sequences, less than 6.5% of them present only once. The starting material was lung tumor tissue, obtained at surgery. The receptors were gathered from a female donor with early-stage non-small cell lung cancer.

This clonotype has ten or more counts. The chain recombines TRBV5-1 with TRBJ2-7; D remains unclear. The CDR3 contains 13 residues. Germline values: CDR1 SGHRS, CDR2 YFSETQ. V lost 0 bases, J lost 0 bases, and 4 bases lay in between. The CDR3 region is CASSLVDSYEQYF. The CDR3 DNA is TGCGCCAGCAGCTTGGTCGACTCCTACGAGCAGTACTTC.

The CDR3 sequence: CSAPLGTGSQETQYF. The DNA for the CDR3 is TGCAGTGCCCCCTTGGGGACAGGATCCCAAGAGACCCAGTACTTC. The V and J genes are TRBV20-1 and TRBJ2-5, with 8 positions matching TRBD1. There are 15 residues in the CDR3. Germline V gene data show CDR1 as DFQATT and CDR2 as SNEGSKA (reference sequence). V was clipped by 6 bases and J by 1 base; unmatched bases: 10.

This clonotype is medium-sized in the sample. J is TRBJ2-1 and V is TRBV13; TRBD2 is a possible D gene (6 bases). In germline, CDR1 is PRHDT, CDR2 FYEKMQ (reference sequence). This CDR3 is built from 12 residues. V was clipped by 5 bases and J by 9 bases, with 11 bases between them. In DNA form, the CDR3 reads TGTGCCAGCAGCCCCTCCGGGGGTGAGCAGTTCTTC. Translating it yields CASSPSGGEQFF.

Note on this clonotype: A much larger clonotype is one base distant, so this may be a read error. The chain combines TRBV19 with TRBJ1-2; D is undetermined. This CDR3 has 11 amino acids. Germline values: CDR1 LNHDA, CDR2 SQIVND (reference sequence). The CDR3 DNA reads as TGTGCCAGTAGTGTCAGCTATGGCTACATCTTC. Encoded protein: CASSVSYGYIF. Full variable domain (outside the CDR3, taken from reference TRBV19 and TRBJ1-2): DGGITQSPKYLFRKEGQNVTLSCEQNLNHDAMYWYRQDPGQGLRLIYYSQIVNDFQKGDIAEGYSVSREKKESFPLTVTSAQKNPTAFYLCASSVSYGYIFGSGTRLTVV.

This clonotype was observed many times. The chain couples TRBV27 to TRBJ2-3; 7 bases agree with TRBD1. The CDR3 loop spans 14 amino acids. Trimming took 7 bases from V and 2 from J; bases not matched to a gene: 6. The germline V gene has CDR1 MNHEY and CDR2 SMNVEV (reference sequence). The CDR3 region is CASMPGQHTDTQYF. CDR3 coding DNA: TGTGCCAGCATGCCGGGACAGCACACAGATACGCAGTATTTT.

This clonotype was found many times. This chain uses TRBV29-1 with TRBJ1-2, with D possibly matching TRBD1 (5 bases). The germline V gene has CDR1 SQVTM and CDR2 ANQGSEA. The V end was cut by 7 bases, the J end by 1 base, with 10 bases between. CDR3 length: 12 amino acids. The DNA for the CDR3 is TGCAGCGGGGTGCAGGGTAACTATGGCTACACCTTC. Translation: CSGVQGNYGYTF.